A selection of T cell receptor beta chains follows, all from one sample in a study of blood T cell repertoires in COVID-19. This table comes from immunoSEQ multiplex PCR, and its TCRdb copy is limited to in-frame clones, with some not included. Here the sample spans some 220,000 clones, 85% to 90% being singletons. The sample taken for sequencing was PBMCs or T cells enriched from blood (not recorded which). The receptors were sampled from a woman under 30 in a cohort exposed to, infected with or recovered from COVID-19 (not recorded which). CDR3s include the opening cysteine and the closing phenylalanine or tryptophan. The D gene is left open where the match is weak. Where a row states a size, it is once, few, many or the class of an expanded clone; other rows omit it.

V gene	D gene	clone size	CDR3 length	J gene	CDR3 protein	CDR3 DNA
TRBV7-2	NA	NA	13	TRBJ1-1	CASSSSAGRAAFF	TGTGCCAGCAGCTCTAGTGCAGGCAGGGCAGCTTTCTTT
TRBV7-9	TRBD1	NA	14	TRBJ2-7	CASSLVQGAYEQYF	TGTGCCAGCAGCTTAGTCCAGGGGGCTTACGAGCAGTACTTC
TRBV28	NA	NA	14	TRBJ2-5	CASSLEVGLETQYF	TGTGCCAGCAGTTTAGAAGTGGGACTGGAGACCCAGTACTTC
TRBV28	TRBD1	NA	14	TRBJ1-2	CASSLPTGVYGYTF	TGTGCCAGCAGTTTACCCACAGGGGTCTATGGCTACACCTTC
TRBV5-6	NA	NA	16	TRBJ1-2	CASTRIGVSKEYGYTF	TGTGCCAGCACCCGGATAGGGGTCTCAAAAGAATATGGCTACACCTTC
TRBV7-3	NA	NA	15	TRBJ1-2	CASSPRAGETYGYTF	TGTGCCAGCAGCCCCCGGGCGGGGGAAACTTATGGCTACACCTTC
TRBV18	TRBD1	NA	14	TRBJ2-1	CASSPMDRHNEQFF	TGTGCCAGCTCACCGATGGACAGGCACAATGAGCAGTTCTTC
TRBV4-1	NA	NA	16	TRBJ1-3	CASSQVWAGSGNTIYF	TGCGCCAGCAGCCAAGTGTGGGCAGGGTCCGGAAACACCATATATTTT
TRBV5-1	TRBD1	NA	15	TRBJ1-2	CASSFGGTGGEGYTF	TGCGCCAGCAGCTTCGGTGGGACAGGGGGTGAGGGCTACACCTTC
TRBV7-9	TRBD2	NA	15	TRBJ2-1	CASSMLAGEVHEQFF	TGTGCCAGCAGCATGCTAGCGGGGGAGGTCCATGAGCAGTTCTTC
TRBV19	NA	NA	16	TRBJ1-1	CASSIVGGGVTTEAFF	TGTGCCAGTAGTATAGTTGGAGGCGGGGTGACCACTGAAGCTTTCTTT
TRBV7-7	NA	once	15	TRBJ2-2	CASSQSGVNTGELFF	TGTGCTAGCAGCCAGTCGGGAGTAAACACCGGGGAGCTGTTTTTT
TRBV6-1	TRBD1	once	14	TRBJ2-7	CASSESGTGAEQYF	TGTGCCAGCAGTGAATCTGGGACAGGGGCCGAGCAGTACTTC
TRBV27	NA	NA	14	TRBJ2-1	CASSLRHRNAEQFF	TGTGCCAGCAGTTTACGACACCGGAACGCTGAGCAGTTCTTC
TRBV6-5	TRBD1	once	15	TRBJ1-5	CASSYAGTGDQPQHF	TGTGCCAGCAGTTACGCCGGGACAGGGGATCAGCCCCAGCATTTT
TRBV25-1	NA	NA	15	TRBJ1-6	CASSEFRKFLFPLHF	TGTGCCAGCAGTGAATTCAGGAAGTTTTTATTCCCCCTCCACTTT
TRBV5-1	TRBD1	NA	16	TRBJ2-3	CASSLVGQFITDTQYF	TGCGCCAGCAGCTTGGTGGGACAGTTCATCACAGATACGCAGTATTTT
TRBV25-1	TRBD1	NA	13	TRBJ1-2	CASSEGTDYGYTF	TGTGCCAGCAGTGAAGGGACAGACTATGGCTACACCTTC
TRBV6-5	NA	NA	13	TRBJ2-7	CASSQAPDYEQYF	TGTGCCAGCAGTCAGGCTCCGGACTACGAGCAGTACTTC
TRBV2	NA	NA	12	TRBJ1-1	CASQPGVTEAFF	TGTGCCAGTCAGCCAGGGGTCACTGAAGCTTTCTTT
TRBV2	NA	few	13	TRBJ1-6	CASSGQSNSPLHF	TGTGCCAGCAGTGGACAATCGAATTCACCCCTCCACTTT
TRBV6-1	TRBD1	few	15	TRBJ2-7	CASSEAATGVYEQYF	TGTGCCAGCAGTGAAGCGGCGACAGGGGTCTACGAGCAGTACTTC
TRBV19	NA	NA	14	TRBJ2-2	CASREGVSTGELFF	TGTGCCAGTAGGGAGGGAGTGAGCACCGGGGAGCTGTTTTTT
TRBV5-6	NA	once	13	TRBJ1-2	CASSLSANYGYTF	TGTGCCAGCAGCTTGTCGGCTAACTATGGCTACACCTTC
TRBV14	NA	NA	18	TRBJ2-3	CASSQGLGGWRTSDTQYF	TGTGCCAGCAGCCAAGGCTTGGGAGGCTGGCGGACATCCGATACGCAGTATTTT
TRBV10-1	TRBD2	NA	12	TRBJ2-3	CASSRGVDTQYF	TGCGCCAGCAGTCGGGGGGTAGATACGCAGTATTTT
TRBV5-1	TRBD2	NA	13	TRBJ2-3	CASRPGGTDTQYF	TGCGCCAGCCGCCCGGGGGGAACAGATACGCAGTATTTT
TRBV18	NA	few	13	TRBJ1-6	CASSPPQGPPLHF	TGTGCCAGCTCACCACCTCAGGGCCCACCCCTCCACTTT
TRBV11-1	NA	few	15	TRBJ1-1	CASSSGQNLNTEAFF	TGTGCCAGCAGCTCAGGCCAGAATTTGAACACTGAAGCTTTCTTT
TRBV18	NA	once	17	TRBJ2-6	CASSPLAADSGANVLTF	TGTGCCAGCTCACCCCTAGCTGCTGACTCTGGGGCCAACGTCCTGACTTTC
TRBV5-1	NA	NA	15	TRBJ1-1	CASSLSEGLNTEAFF	TGCGCCAGCAGCTTGAGTGAGGGCTTGAACACTGAAGCTTTCTTT